This T cell receptor (beta chain) was recovered during a study of blood T cells in healthy people across ages. Overall study findings and caveats: It was the long-lived donors that had more naive CD4+ cells and higher diversity than aged donors. Strongly correlated with naive T cell percentage was TCR beta diversity.

Individuals who donated were healthy Caucasians from Russia aged roughly 6 to 100. In regard to this clonotype: The antigen is unknown. Germline is not matched at one junction end, which may reflect a read error.

Next came a second PCR, run for about 6 to 12 cycles, which used a sample-barcoded 5' primer along with a J-beta primer mix. The authors tagged each cDNA molecule using a template-switch adaptor with 12 random nucleotides. TCRdb processed the 5' RACE reads anew with MiXCR; each CDR3 protein has one entry. Seen here are hundreds of thousands of distinct CDR3 sequences, less than 40% observed once, and the top ten hold approximately 15%. The sequence came from a woman older than 75 in good health. Material for sequencing was blood.

Here the CDR3 reads CASRGTAAYERYF. In DNA form, the CDR3 reads TGTGCCAGCAGGGGGACAGCAGCCTACGAGCGGTACTTC. The rearrangement links TRBV6-2 or TRBV6-3 to TRBJ2-7; 7 bases fit TRBD1. The CDR3 has 13 amino acids. CDR1 is MNHEY, CDR2 SVGEGT, per germline.